The clone carrying this T cell receptor (beta chain) has only a few counts. Its antigen is currently unknown. The data were taken from a study of cytomegalovirus exposure and HLA in healthy donors. Study conclusions and caveats: Most of the TCR beta V segments (in an earlier analysis) were productive either about 87% or about 30% of the time. The CMV antigen specificity of a few CMV-associated chains was confirmed through in vitro analysis. Accurate prediction of most subjects' HLA-A and HLA-B alleles from TCR beta sequences was reported.

V dropped 5 bases and J dropped 5 bases, with 22 bases sitting between them. Germline V CDR1 and CDR2: ENHRY, SYGVKD. The CDR3 consists of 16 residues. The PCR used 60 Vbeta and 13 Jbeta primers. The table came from immunoSEQ multiplex PCR; TCRdb's copy has only in-frame clones and leaves some out. This table has a few hundred thousand clones, 65% to 85% appearing once. The sample comprised PBMCs. The chain recombines TRBV10-3 with TRBJ2-7; possible D gene TRBD2, 7 bases. The sequence was collected from a female donor in good health and CMV-seronegative. The CDR3 nucleotides read TGTGCCATCAGTCTACGGGGGGCAGTAGGGGTCGACGAGCAGTACTTC. Protein sequence: CAISLRGAVGVDEQYF.